The 26 T cell receptor beta chains reported below all come from one sample, sequenced in a study of T cells expressing NK-cell markers (TCRdb year 2020). Libraries came from 5' RACE. The sample was run on an Illumina HiSeq 2000. Once TCRdb had reprocessed the reads, it stored one entry per CDR3 protein sequence and supplied no DNA. For this sample, the table gives about 260,000 distinct CDR3 sequences. About 0.39% of the sample is in the top ten clones. Source material: blood T cells: a sorted CD56 or NKG2C T cell subset, CD4+ or CD8+ T cells, or bulk PBMC T cells (not recorded which). These receptors were collected from a young man in good health. Donor details come from another sample of the same person, matched by shared clones.

CDR3 sequence: CSYMGDGNYGYTF. The rearrangement joins TRBV29-1 to TRBJ1-2; TCRdb picks TRBD1, but there is no DNA to check that call. The CDR3 is 13 amino acids. Germline loops: CDR1 SQVTM, CDR2 ANQGSEA.

The chain has TRBV4-1 and TRBJ2-4; no DNA is available, so the TRBD1 call from TCRdb remains unchecked. Germline values: CDR1 MGHRA, CDR2 YSYEKL. The CDR3 runs to 14 residues. The CDR3: CASSLGGAKNIQYF.

The chain couples TRBV29-1 to TRBJ2-7; TCRdb proposes TRBD2, but this gene call is untestable without DNA. This CDR3 is built from 13 residues. Germline V gives CDR1 SQVTM, CDR2 ANQGSEA. The CDR3 here is CSAGTSTSGEQYF.

This sequence joins TRBV6-2 or TRBV6-3 and TRBJ1-1; TCRdb proposes TRBD1, but this gene call is untestable without DNA. Germline values: CDR1 MNHEY, CDR2 SVGEGT. This CDR3 contains 14 residues. The CDR3 reads CASSKQVPNTEAFF.

The V call is TRBV5-4, the J call TRBJ2-5; TCRdb lists TRBD1, though no DNA is available to test this call. The CDR3 totals 15 residues. Looked up from germline, CDR1 is SGHNT and CDR2 is YYREEE (reference sequence). The CDR3 sequence is CASSTIGTGQETQYF.

This chain connects TRBV2 to TRBJ2-3; absent DNA, TCRdb's TRBD2 call cannot be checked. Per the germline V gene, CDR1 is SNHLY and CDR2 is FYNNEI. CDR3 length: 19 amino acids. The CDR3 spells CASFIWGLAGGPNTDTQYF.

The chain employs TRBV29-1 and TRBJ2-3; the TRBD2 assignment by TCRdb is unverifiable without DNA. Germline CDR1 and CDR2: SQVTM and ANQGSEA. The length of the CDR3 is 14 residues. CDR3 loop: CSVEGTRETDTQYF.

This chain joins TRBV29-1 and TRBJ2-6; lacking DNA, the TRBD1 call made by TCRdb goes unchecked. Germline-derived CDR1 and CDR2 are SQVTM and ANQGSEA. This CDR3 has 16 amino acids. CDR3 residues: CSVWTGESSGANVLTF.

This chain joins TRBV5-5 and TRBJ2-4; without DNA, the TCRdb call of TRBD1 cannot be checked. The CDR3 consists of 14 residues. Germline V gene data show CDR1 as SGHKS and CDR2 as YYEKEE (reference sequence). The CDR3 spells CASSLVGTGNIQYF.

The chain uses TRBV4-1 and TRBJ2-1; TCRdb proposes TRBD2, but this gene call is untestable without DNA. Germline values: CDR1 MGHRA, CDR2 YSYEKL. The CDR3 totals 14 residues. CDR3 protein: CASQTSGRAGEQFF.

The rearrangement uses TRBV10-3 and TRBJ2-2. Germline V gene lookup returns CDR1 ENHRY and CDR2 SYGVKD. This CDR3 spans 13 amino acids. The CDR3: CAIIDSSFGELFF.

V and J are TRBV12-3 or TRBV12-4 and TRBJ1-1. The CDR3 spans 15 residues. This CDR3 reads CASSPLQGGITEAFF.

This chain connects TRBV6-5 to TRBJ1-4; TCRdb's D gene call, TRBD1, goes unchecked for lack of DNA. From germline, CDR1 is MNHEY and CDR2 SVGAGI. This CDR3 has 14 amino acids. The CDR3 sequence is CASSYSGGNEKLFF.

CDR3 region: CASSSTVRAETQYF. This chain connects TRBV28 to TRBJ2-5; the D call from TCRdb, TRBD1, cannot be confirmed without DNA. The CDR3 loop spans 14 amino acids. The germline V gene has CDR1 MDHEN and CDR2 SYDVKM.

The gene calls are TRBV5-1 and TRBJ2-1; checking the TCRdb D call of TRBD1 is not possible without DNA. This CDR3 contains 16 residues. Per the germline V gene, CDR1 is SGHRS and CDR2 is YFSETQ. CDR3 protein: CASSLRTGVRGNEQFF.

The V call is TRBV5-4, the J call TRBJ2-1; TCRdb indicates TRBD1, and absent DNA this call remains unverified. The CDR3 is made up of 16 amino acids. From germline, CDR1 is SGHNT and CDR2 YYREEE (reference sequence). CDR3: CASSPGQGDSYNEQFF.

J is TRBJ2-3 and V is TRBV29-1. Germline V gene lookup returns CDR1 SQVTM and CDR2 ANQGSEA. The CDR3 has 13 amino acids. CDR3 in amino acids: CSVASVVSDTQYF.

This chain uses TRBV6-6 with TRBJ2-4; TCRdb selects TRBD1, and the lack of DNA leaves this call unchecked. CDR3 length equals 12 residues. The germline V gene has CDR1 MNHNY and CDR2 SVGAGI (reference sequence). CDR3 residues: CASSYEGDIQYF.

V usage is TRBV29-1 and J usage is TRBJ2-2. The CDR3 spans 14 residues. The germline V gene encodes CDR1 SQVTM and CDR2 ANQGSEA. This CDR3 is CSVEEYVASGELFF.

This sequence joins TRBV7-2 and TRBJ2-2; the TCRdb call, TRBD1, lacks DNA for checking. The CDR3 covers 15 residues. Germline CDR1 and CDR2: SGHTA and FQGNSA. This CDR3 reads CASSPDRGLNGELFF.

V is TRBV12-3 or TRBV12-4 and J is TRBJ1-2. The CDR3 spans 12 residues. The CDR3 loop reads CASSLVPNGYTF.

The chain joins TRBV7-2 to TRBJ2-3. CDR3 length: 16 residues. Germline V CDR1 and CDR2: SGHTA, FQGNSA. CDR3 amino acids: CASSLGLAGVTDTQYF.

The V gene is TRBV11-3, the J gene TRBJ2-1. Per germline, CDR1 SGHNT and CDR2 YENEEA. The CDR3 spans 16 residues. The CDR3 sequence is CASSPYGELPYNEQFF.

The genes are TRBV15 and TRBJ2-1; without DNA, the TCRdb call of TRBD1 cannot be checked. CDR1 is LNHNV and CDR2 is YYDKDF in the germline V gene (reference sequence). The CDR3 is 13 amino acids. The CDR3 sequence is CATSRDRGQQQFF.

This sequence joins TRBV5-5 and TRBJ2-3; lacking DNA, the TRBD1 call made by TCRdb goes unchecked. This CDR3 has 15 residues. CDR1 SGHKS and CDR2 YYEKEE come from the germline V gene (reference sequence). The CDR3 here is CASSPGTTITDTQYF.

The chain uses TRBV12-2 and TRBJ2-1; TCRdb outputs TRBD1, but without DNA this stays unchecked. TRBV12-2 represents a pseudogene. This CDR3 spans 13 amino acids. CDR3 amino acids: CERGGVSYNEQFF.